The next 25 T cell receptor beta chains were all read from a single sample in a study of cytomegalovirus exposure and HLA in healthy donors. Both 60 Vbeta primers and 13 Jbeta primers went into the PCR. The repertoire was sequenced with immunoSEQ multiplex PCR; TCRdb's copy has only in-frame clones and lacks some. This sample has around 200,000 clones, with around 68% found just once. Material: PBMCs. The receptor source for this set is a man between 40 and 49 years old in good health and CMV-seronegative.

This clone was observed a few times. The rearrangement links TRBV9 to TRBJ1-6; possibly TRBD1 for D (6 bases). V lost 3 bases and J lost 9, with 13 bases in between. Germline assignment: CDR1 SGDLS and CDR2 YYNGEE. CDR3 length: 14 amino acids. The CDR3, as DNA: TGTGCCAGCAGCGGCGGACAGAATGGTTCACCCCTCCACTTT. Encoded protein: CASSGGQNGSPLHF. The variable domain in full, with the rest retrieved from reference TRBV9 and TRBJ1-6, is DSGVTQTPKHLITATGQRVTLRCSPRSGDLSVYWYQQSLDQGLQFLIQYYNGEERAKGNILERFSAQQFPDLHSELNLSSLELGDSALYFCASSGGQNGSPLHFGNGTRLTVT.

This chain connects TRBV5-5 to TRBJ2-1, with a weak D call TRBD1 (5 bases). Germline-derived CDR1 and CDR2 are SGHKS and YYEKEE (reference sequence). Trimming cost V 0 bases and J 9 bases, with 10 bases left between them. CDR3 size: 13 residues. CDR3 amino acids: CASSLAAQGEQFF. For the CDR3, the DNA is TGTGCCAGCAGCTTGGCGGCCCAGGGTGAGCAGTTCTTC.

The J gene is TRBJ1-4, the V gene TRBV19; 8 nucleotides line up with TRBD1. This CDR3 has 15 amino acids. V shed 4 bases and J 8 bases; nucleotides not matched to a gene: 9. In germline, CDR1 is LNHDA, CDR2 SQIVND (reference sequence). The CDR3 sequence: CASSSRSGGQEKLFF. The CDR3 DNA is TGTGCCAGTAGTAGCCGGTCAGGGGGCCAGGAAAAACTGTTTTTT.

The chain links TRBV5-1 to TRBJ1-4; 7 nucleotides line up with TRBD1. Germline V gene lookup returns CDR1 SGHRS and CDR2 YFSETQ. With 1 base clipped from V and 7 bases from J, the junction kept 4 bases outside the gene matches. This CDR3 has 14 amino acids. The CDR3 loop is CASSLQGGGEKLFF. For the CDR3, the DNA is TGCGCCAGCAGCTTGCAGGGGGGTGGTGAAAAACTGTTTTTT.

The chain is built from TRBV30 and TRBJ2-2; TRBD2 matches 10 bases. The CDR3 spans 15 residues. CDR1 is GTSNPN and CDR2 is SVGIG in the germline V gene (reference sequence). The V segment lost 6 bases and the J segment 6 bases; nucleotides outside the gene matches: 10. The CDR3 bases are TGTGCCTGCCCGTTAGGGCTAGCGGGGGCCGGGGAGCTGTTTTTT. This translates into CACPLGLAGAGELFF.

This clone was seen more than once but under ten times. The chain carries TRBV5-4 and TRBJ2-7; TRBD2 matches at 13 bases. Germline-derived CDR1 and CDR2 are SGHNT and YYREEE (reference sequence). V trimming: 4 bases; J trimming: 5 bases; junction bases outside the gene matches: 9. CDR3 size: 16 residues. The CDR3 sequence: CASSQRTSGSVNEQYF. For the CDR3, the DNA is TGTGCCAGCAGCCAAAGGACTAGCGGGAGTGTCAACGAGCAGTACTTC.

The V call is TRBV5-6, the J call TRBJ2-2; TRBD1 is a possible D gene (6 bases). The CDR3 extends over 17 amino acids. Germline V gene sequence: CDR1 SGHDT, CDR2 YYEEEE. The V and J ends lost 3 bases and 5 bases respectively, with 20 bases between them. The chain's CDR3 is CASSSLTGPGGTGELFF. In DNA form, the CDR3 reads TGTGCCAGCAGCTCTTTGACAGGCCCTGGTGGTACCGGGGAGCTGTTTTTT.

This clone was recorded once. This chain uses TRBV7-8 with TRBJ1-1; D is unresolved. Germline CDR1 and CDR2: SGHVS and FQNEAQ. V was trimmed by 9 bases and J by 1 base, leaving 12 bases between them. This CDR3 is built from 13 residues. CDR3 sequence reads: CASIRGGNTEAFF. The CDR3 DNA follows: TGTGCCAGTATCCGGGGAGGGAACACTGAAGCTTTCTTT.

This clone was observed once. The gene calls are TRBV6-6 and TRBJ2-4; D is perhaps TRBD1 (5 bases). Deletions cut 2 bases from V and 4 bases from J, with 12 bases between. This CDR3 spans 15 amino acids. In germline, CDR1 is MNHNY, CDR2 SVGAGI (reference sequence). The CDR3, as DNA: TGTGCCAGCAGTTACCTGGGGCAGGATAAAAACATTCAGTACTTC. This codes for CASSYLGQDKNIQYF.

CDR3 nucleotide sequence: TGTGCCTGGCGTCGCCGGGACAGGAACACCGGGGAGCTGTTTTTT. This translates into CAWRRRDRNTGELFF. The rearrangement uses TRBV30 and TRBJ2-2; TRBD1 aligns across 7 bases. The germline gives CDR1 GTSNPN, CDR2 SVGIG (reference sequence). Germline trimming cut 5 bases from V and 1 base from J; bases unmatched to any gene: 7. The CDR3 contains 15 residues.

This clone turned up a few times. The V and J genes are TRBV6-6 and TRBJ2-2; D perhaps matches TRBD1 (5 bases). Trimming pared 6 bases from V and 7 bases from J, leaving 15 bases between. The CDR3 totals 14 residues. Germline V gene sequence: CDR1 MNHNY, CDR2 SVGAGI (reference sequence). DNA of the CDR3: TGTGCCAGCAGAGCGCTGGGGCGAGGCGGGGAGCTGTTTTTT. This gives the protein CASRALGRGGELFF.

The V gene is TRBV5-6, the J gene TRBJ1-6; TRBD1 matches 8 bases. CDR3 length: 15 residues. CDR1 is SGHDT, CDR2 YYEEEE, per germline. V lost 2 bases, J lost 5 bases, and 3 bases stayed unmatched. The CDR3 sequence is CASSFRDRNNSPLHF. The CDR3 DNA sequence: TGTGCCAGCAGCTTTAGGGACAGGAATAATTCACCCCTCCACTTT.

The chain is built from TRBV27 and TRBJ1-6; no reliable D call. This CDR3 is built from 16 residues. Germline CDR1 is MNHEY and CDR2 is SMNVEV (reference sequence). Deletions cut 0 bases from V and 7 bases from J, with 13 bases between. The CDR3 DNA follows: TGTGCCAGCAGTTTATCGATCCCGGTGAACAATTCACCCCTCCACTTT. Residues: CASSLSIPVNNSPLHF.

This chain connects TRBV6-6 to TRBJ1-2; no definite D call. The length of the CDR3 is 15 residues. CDR1 MNHNY and CDR2 SVGAGI come from the germline V gene (reference sequence). Trimming removed 0 bases from V and 5 bases from J, with 13 bases in between. CDR3 in amino acids: CASSYSREAAYGYTF. DNA of the CDR3: TGTGCCAGCAGTTACTCGAGAGAGGCGGCTTATGGCTACACCTTC.

This clone has at least ten counts. The chain has TRBV7-9 and TRBJ2-7, with D possibly being TRBD1 (6 bases). The CDR3 runs to 15 residues. V lost 6 bases to trimming and J lost 2 bases, with 17 bases between them. Germline lookup yields CDR1 SEHNR and CDR2 FQNEAQ (reference sequence). The CDR3 bases are TGTGCCAGCAGAACCTCTGGACAGAGCCCCTACGAGCAGTACTTC. Its translation is CASRTSGQSPYEQYF.

The table lists this clone with a count of one. The V gene is TRBV10-3, the J gene TRBJ1-1; 9 bases match TRBD1. Trimming removed 2 bases from V and 7 bases from J; junction bases left unmatched: 11. The CDR3 has 16 residues. The germline gives CDR1 ENHRY, CDR2 SYGVKD. The CDR3 loop is CAISESFSGTGFEAFF. As DNA, the CDR3 is TGTGCCATCAGTGAGAGCTTCTCCGGGACAGGGTTTGAAGCTTTCTTT.

The table lists this clone with a count of one. This chain links TRBV27 with TRBJ2-3; 7 positions agree with TRBD2. The CDR3 runs to 16 residues. Germline lookup yields CDR1 MNHEY and CDR2 SMNVEV (reference sequence). V dropped 0 bases and J dropped 4; count of bases not matched to a gene: 7. CDR3 loop: CASSLSGGVAPDTQYF. The CDR3 nucleotides are TGTGCCAGCAGTTTATCGGGAGGGGTAGCCCCAGATACGCAGTATTTT.

The chain couples TRBV11-3 to TRBJ2-5; D possibly corresponds to TRBD2 (5 bases). Germline CDR1 and CDR2: SGHNT and YENEEA. Trimming took 2 bases from V and 1 from J, leaving 8 bases between them. The CDR3 extends over 14 amino acids. The chain's CDR3 is CASSLRSGQETQYF. CDR3 nucleotide sequence: TGTGCCAGCAGCTTACGAAGCGGCCAAGAGACCCAGTACTTC.

The V gene is TRBV28, the J gene TRBJ1-5, with 8 bases that match TRBD1. CDR3 length: 16 residues. V gave up 5 bases and J gave up 3 bases; unmatched junction bases: 9. The germline V gene has CDR1 MDHEN and CDR2 SYDVKM. CDR3 sequence reads: CASSPWTGQSNQPQHF. Here the CDR3 DNA reads TGTGCCAGCAGTCCTTGGACAGGGCAATCCAATCAGCCCCAGCATTTT.

Here the CDR3 reads CASSLFSGGRADTQYF. CDR3 nucleotides: TGTGCCAGCAGCTTATTCAGCGGGGGGAGGGCAGATACGCAGTATTTT. The chain links TRBV11-2 to TRBJ2-3, with 9 positions matching TRBD2. The V gene end was trimmed by 2 bases and the J gene end by 4 bases; junction bases not matched to a gene: 7. The CDR3 extends over 16 amino acids. From germline, CDR1 is SGHAT and CDR2 FQNNGV.

This clone has more than one count but fewer than ten. The chain couples TRBV7-3 to TRBJ2-2; 16 nucleotides align to TRBD2. With V trimmed by 5 bases and J by 5 bases, 2 bases remained unmatched. The CDR3 has 16 amino acids. In germline, CDR1 is SGHTA, CDR2 FQGTGA. CDR3 nucleotides: TGTGCCAGCAGCACGGGACTAGCGGGAGGGACCGGGGAGCTGTTTTTT. It codes for CASSTGLAGGTGELFF.

This clone was recorded once. The rearrangement joins TRBV6-6 to TRBJ1-1, with TRBD1 matching over 7 bases. The CDR3 contains 16 residues. CDR1 is MNHNY, CDR2 SVGAGI, per germline (reference sequence). V gave up 2 bases and J gave up 0 bases; unmatched junction bases: 6. For the CDR3, the DNA is TGTGCCAGCAGTTACCCGGGACAGACCATGAACACTGAAGCTTTCTTT. Its translation is CASSYPGQTMNTEAFF.

This clone was detected a few times. The CDR3: CASSEKGVNEKLFF. CDR3 in DNA: TGTGCCAGCAGTGAAAAGGGGGTGAATGAAAAACTGTTTTTT. The V gene is TRBV6-1, the J gene TRBJ1-4; possible D gene TRBD1, 6 bases. This CDR3 has 14 amino acids. V was clipped by 2 bases and J by 5 bases, with 9 bases between them. Germline CDR1 reads MNHNS; CDR2 reads SASEGT.

The rearrangement uses TRBV30 and TRBJ2-7; D unclear. The V end was cut by 5 bases, the J end by 0 bases, with 11 bases between. From germline, CDR1 is GTSNPN and CDR2 SVGIG (reference sequence). There are 13 residues in the CDR3. CDR3 nucleotides: TGTGCCTGGTGTCAGGATAACTCCTACGAGCAGTACTTC. It encodes CAWCQDNSYEQYF. Full variable domain (rest looked up from reference TRBV30 and TRBJ2-7): SQTIHQWPATLVQPVGSPLSLECTVEGTSNPNLYWYRQAAGRGLQLLFYSVGIGQISSEVPQNLSASRPQDRQFILSSKKLLLSDSGFYLCAWCQDNSYEQYFGPGTRLTVT.

This rearrangement joins TRBV7-9 to TRBJ2-7; D possibly corresponds to TRBD1 (6 bases). Trimming pared 6 bases from V and 3 bases from J, leaving 27 bases between. The CDR3 loop spans 18 amino acids. Germline V CDR1 and CDR2: SEHNR, FQNEAQ (reference sequence). The CDR3 reads CASSLAPGTGTVYYEQYF. For the CDR3, the DNA is TGTGCCAGCAGTCTAGCCCCTGGAACAGGGACCGTTTACTACGAGCAGTACTTC.